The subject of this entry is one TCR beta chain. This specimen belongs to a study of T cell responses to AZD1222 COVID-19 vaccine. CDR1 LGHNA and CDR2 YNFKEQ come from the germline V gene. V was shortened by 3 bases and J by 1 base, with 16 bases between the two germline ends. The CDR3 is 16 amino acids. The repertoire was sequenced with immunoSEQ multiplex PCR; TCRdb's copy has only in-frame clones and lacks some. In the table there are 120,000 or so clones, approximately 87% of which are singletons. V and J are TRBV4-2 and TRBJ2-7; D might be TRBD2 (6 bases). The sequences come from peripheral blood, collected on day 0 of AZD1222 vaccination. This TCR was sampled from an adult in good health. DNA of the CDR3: TGTGCCAGCAGCCAGGCCGACCGGGACTTTTCCTACGAGCAGTACTTC. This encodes CASSQADRDFSYEQYF.